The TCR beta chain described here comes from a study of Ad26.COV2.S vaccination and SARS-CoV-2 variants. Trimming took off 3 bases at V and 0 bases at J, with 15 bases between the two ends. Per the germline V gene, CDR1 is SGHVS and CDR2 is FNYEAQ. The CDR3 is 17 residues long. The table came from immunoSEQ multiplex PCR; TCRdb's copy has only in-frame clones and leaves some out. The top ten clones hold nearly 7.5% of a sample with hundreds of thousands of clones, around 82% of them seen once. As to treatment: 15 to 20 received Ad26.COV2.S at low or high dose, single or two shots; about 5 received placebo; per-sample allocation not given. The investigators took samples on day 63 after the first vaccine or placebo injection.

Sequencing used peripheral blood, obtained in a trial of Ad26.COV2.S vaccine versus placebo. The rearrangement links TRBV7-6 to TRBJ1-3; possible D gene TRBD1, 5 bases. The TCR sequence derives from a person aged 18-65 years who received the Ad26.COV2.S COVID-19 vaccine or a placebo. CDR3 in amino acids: CASSLGVQGSSGNTIYF. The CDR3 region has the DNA TGTGCCAGCAGCTTGGGGGTGCAGGGCAGCTCTGGAAACACCATATATTTT. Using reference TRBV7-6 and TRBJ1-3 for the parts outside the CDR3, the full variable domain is GAGVSQSPRYKVTKRGQDVALRCDPISGHVSLYWYRQALGQGPEFLTYFNYEAQQDKSGLPNDRFSAERPEGSISTLTIQRTEQRDSAMYRCASSLGVQGSSGNTIYFGEGSWLTVV.